This T cell receptor beta chain was sequenced during a study of radiation and T cells in renal cell carcinoma. For this clone: Its target is unknown.

Measured with immunoSEQ multiplex PCR; TCRdb has only the in-frame clones, and not every one. The data show 60,000 to 95,000 clones, around four fifths seen once. Study-wide results and caveats: No pretreatment tumor biopsies were available for baseline clonotypes.

This CDR3 has 15 residues. From germline, CDR1 is MNHNS and CDR2 SASEGT. The V end lost 2 bases, the J end lost 2 bases, and 10 bases lay between the germline ends. Sample time point: blood 4 weeks post-SBRT, at nephrectomy. As to treatment: 15 Gy SBRT to primary tumor, nephrectomy 4 weeks later. The tumor was a clear cell renal cell carcinoma. The receptor's source is a woman in her sixties with renal cell carcinoma. This sequence joins TRBV6-1 and TRBJ1-3; D call uncertain. The material sequenced was blood, taken from a patient whose treatment included radiotherapy and nephrectomy. The CDR3 loop reads CASSELEVAGNTIYF. For the CDR3, the DNA is TGTGCCAGCAGTGAATTGGAGGTTGCTGGAAACACCATATATTTT.